This T cell receptor (beta chain) was sequenced in a study of T cell responses to AZD1222 COVID-19 vaccine. Study context: Investigators merged groups given second doses at roughly 4 or roughly 12 weeks.

V trimming: 2 bases; J trimming: 0 bases; junction bases outside the gene matches: 1. CDR1 is SGHAT and CDR2 is FQNNGV in the germline V gene. This CDR3 is built from 15 residues. General study results and limits: CD4 TCRs associated with vaccination spanned spike, dominating at 160-218 and 743-854. Repertoire sampling was restricted to post-peak T cell response timepoints. The reported proportion of spike-specific TCRs targeting unmutated variant regions was nearly half.

Profiling relied on immunoSEQ multiplex PCR, and the TCRdb table lists in-frame clones only, not all of them. The sample records around 78,000 clones, 82% being singletons. This clone was seen only a few times. Its antigen is not identified. This receptor was taken from an adult in good health. The chain has TRBV11-2 and TRBJ1-3; 7 nucleotides line up with TRBD1. The sequencing here drew on peripheral blood, taken on day 0 of AZD1222 vaccination. CDR3 loop: CASSLYRGSGNTIYF. CDR3 bases: TGTGCCAGCAGCTTATACAGGGGCTCTGGAAACACCATATATTTT.